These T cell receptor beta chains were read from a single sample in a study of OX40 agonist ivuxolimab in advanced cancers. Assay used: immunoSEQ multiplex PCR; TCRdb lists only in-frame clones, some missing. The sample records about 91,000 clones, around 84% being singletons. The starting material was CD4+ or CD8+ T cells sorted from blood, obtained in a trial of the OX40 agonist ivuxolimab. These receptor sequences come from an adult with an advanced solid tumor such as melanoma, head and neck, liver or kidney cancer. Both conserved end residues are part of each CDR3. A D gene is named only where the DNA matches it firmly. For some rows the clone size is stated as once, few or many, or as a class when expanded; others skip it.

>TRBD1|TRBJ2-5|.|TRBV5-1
TGCGCCAGCAACCTGGGACAGCAAGAGACCCAGTACTTC
CASNLGQQETQYF
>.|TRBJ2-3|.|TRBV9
TGTGCCAGCAGCGTAGAAGTGGGAGACACAGATACGCAGTATTTT
CASSVEVGDTDTQYF
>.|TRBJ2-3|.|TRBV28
TGTGCCAGCACCGATAGCGGCACAGATACGCAGTATTTT
CASTDSGTDTQYF
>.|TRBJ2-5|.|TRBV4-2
TGTGCCAGCAGCCAAGATTTAGAGACCCAGTACTTC
CASSQDLETQYF
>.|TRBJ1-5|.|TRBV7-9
TGTGCCAGCAGCTTCCAGGGTGACAATCAGCCCCAGCATTTT
CASSFQGDNQPQHF
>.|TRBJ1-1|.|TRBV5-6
TGTGCCAGCAGTCAGGGGCGAATGACAGGATGGGATGAAGCTTTCTTT
CASSQGRMTGWDEAFF
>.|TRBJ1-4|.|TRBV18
TGTGCCAGCTCACCCGGCGAGGAAGACAAAAAACTGTTTTTT
CASSPGEEDKKLFF
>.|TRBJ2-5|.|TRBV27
TGTGCCAGCAGTCCCTATCGTGGGGTGCCCAAAGAGACCCAGTACTTC
CASSPYRGVPKETQYF
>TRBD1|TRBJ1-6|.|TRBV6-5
TGTGCCAGCAGGACCGGGACAGGGTATAATTCACCCCTCCACTTT
CASRTGTGYNSPLHF
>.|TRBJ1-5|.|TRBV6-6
TGTGCCAGCGGAAGTAGCAATCAGCCCCAGCATTTT
CASGSSNQPQHF
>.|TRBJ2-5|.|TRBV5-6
TGTGCCAGCAGCTTGGCCTTGGTTAAGGGAGAAGAGACCCAGTACTTC
CASSLALVKGEETQYF
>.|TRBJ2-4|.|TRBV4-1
TGCGCCAGCAGCCAAGATCAAGCCATCTCGCAGGGAGCCAAAAACATTCAGTACTTC
CASSQDQAISQGAKNIQYF
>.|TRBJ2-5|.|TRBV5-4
TGTGCCAGCAGCTCGAAGACAGAACAAGAGACCCAGTACTTC
CASSSKTEQETQYF
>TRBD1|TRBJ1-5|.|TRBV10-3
TGTGCCATCAGTGAGATGGGGACAGGGGGCGAAGGGGGCAATCAGCCCCAGCATTTT
CAISEMGTGGEGGNQPQHF
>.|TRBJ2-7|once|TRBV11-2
TGTGCCAGCAGCCCCCTGCGGGACACTTCCTACGAGCAGTACTTC
CASSPLRDTSYEQYF
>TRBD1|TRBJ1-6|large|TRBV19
TGTGCCAGTAGGGACAGGGATAATTCACCCCTCCACTTT
CASRDRDNSPLHF
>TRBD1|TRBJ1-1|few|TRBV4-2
TGTGCCAGCAGCCAAGTTACAGGCCAGGGGGGTATTAGGGCTTTCTTT
CASSQVTGQGGIRAFF
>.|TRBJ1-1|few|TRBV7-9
TGTGCCAGCAGCCGTACGGTAGGTAGGCTGAACACTGAAGCTTTCTTT
CASSRTVGRLNTEAFF
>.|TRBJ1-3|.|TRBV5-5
TGTGCCAGCAGCTTAGTTGGAAACACCATATATTTT
CASSLVGNTIYF
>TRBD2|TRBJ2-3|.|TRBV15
TGTGCCACCAGCAGGAGACTAGCGGGGGTGGATACGCAGTATTTT
CATSRRLAGVDTQYF
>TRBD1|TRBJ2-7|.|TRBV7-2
TGTGCCAGCAGTTACGGACAGGGGGCGGCCTACGAGCAGTACTTC
CASSYGQGAAYEQYF
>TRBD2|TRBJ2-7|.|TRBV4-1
TGCGCCAGCAGCCACGGGACTAGCCCAGACTACGAGCAGTACTTC
CASSHGTSPDYEQYF
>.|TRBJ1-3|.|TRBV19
TGTGCCAGTAGTATGGCCGGAAACACCATATATTTT
CASSMAGNTIYF
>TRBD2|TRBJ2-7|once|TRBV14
TGTGCCAGCGGACGGGGGGGCCTAATCTACGAGCAGTACTTC
CASGRGGLIYEQYF
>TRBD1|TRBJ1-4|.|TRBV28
TGTGCCAGCAGTTACTGGACAGGGGCTGATGAAAAACTGTTTTTT
CASSYWTGADEKLFF
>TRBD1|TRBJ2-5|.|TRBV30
TGTGCCTGGAGTGTACCGATACAGGGGGCTGGGGAGACCCAGTACTTC
CAWSVPIQGAGETQYF
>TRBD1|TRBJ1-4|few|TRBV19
TGTGCCAGTAGACGGACAGGGGGGAATGAAAAACTGTTTTTT
CASRRTGGNEKLFF
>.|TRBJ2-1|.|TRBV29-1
TGCAGCGTTGAAGAACTTCATTCGGGCAATGAGCAGTTCTTC
CSVEELHSGNEQFF
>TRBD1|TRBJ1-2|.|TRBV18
TGTGCCAGCTCACCATCGACAGGGCATAACTATGGCTACACCTTC
CASSPSTGHNYGYTF
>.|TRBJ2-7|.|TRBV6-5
TGTGCCAGCAGTTCCCAGGAGGGGGCAAGGTACGAGCAGTACTTC
CASSSQEGARYEQYF
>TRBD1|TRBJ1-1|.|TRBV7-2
TGTGCCAGCAGCCAGGGGGCGCCGAACACTGAAGCTTTCTTT
CASSQGAPNTEAFF
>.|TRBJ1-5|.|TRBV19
TGTGCCAGTAGCGAACAGGGTGGGCAGCCCCAGCATTTT
CASSEQGGQPQHF
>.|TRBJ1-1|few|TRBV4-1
TGCGCCAGCAGCCAAGTTCGAGCTGGGTTCGGCACTGAAGCTTTCTTT
CASSQVRAGFGTEAFF
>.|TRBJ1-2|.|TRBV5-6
TGTGCCAGCAGCTTGGACTATGGCTACACCTTC
CASSLDYGYTF
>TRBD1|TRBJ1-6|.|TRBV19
TGTGCCAGTAGGGTACCGGGACAGGGAAATTCACCCCTCCACTTT
CASRVPGQGNSPLHF